This T cell receptor beta chain was sequenced in a study of Ad26.COV2.S vaccination and SARS-CoV-2 variants. Across the study: By the intramuscular route, Ad26.COV2.S was given once, or twice 56 days apart. The study's findings and limits: Spike-specific TCR breadth was greater in vaccine than placebo recipients. The TCR breadth and depth analyses may have understated or missed part of the total T cell responses.

As for treatment: approximately 18 received Ad26.COV2.S at low or high dose, single or two shots; 5 received placebo; per-sample allocation not given. The samples were gathered on day 63 after the first injection of vaccine or placebo. Within Boston, the person who donated was an adult of 18-55 years. The germline V gene has CDR1 SGDLS and CDR2 YYNGEE. The CDR3 runs 13 residues. Between the trimmed V and J ends, which lost 1 base and 4 bases, there was a span of 9 bases. The assay was immunoSEQ multiplex PCR, and TCRdb's table has in-frame clones only and misses some. Of 300,000 to 450,000 clones detected, about 85% appear once; the ten largest clones hold about 3.3%. This clone is a singleton in its sample. Its antigen is as yet unknown.

This receptor was identified in a person aged 18 to 59 who received the Ad26.COV2.S COVID-19 vaccine or a placebo. This chain connects TRBV9 to TRBJ2-7, with a weak D call TRBD2 (5 bases). The sequencing here drew on peripheral blood, taken in a trial of Ad26.COV2.S vaccine versus placebo. CDR3 DNA: TGTGCCAGCAGCGTACTCCCGGGGTACGAGCAGTACTTC. This translates into CASSVLPGYEQYF.